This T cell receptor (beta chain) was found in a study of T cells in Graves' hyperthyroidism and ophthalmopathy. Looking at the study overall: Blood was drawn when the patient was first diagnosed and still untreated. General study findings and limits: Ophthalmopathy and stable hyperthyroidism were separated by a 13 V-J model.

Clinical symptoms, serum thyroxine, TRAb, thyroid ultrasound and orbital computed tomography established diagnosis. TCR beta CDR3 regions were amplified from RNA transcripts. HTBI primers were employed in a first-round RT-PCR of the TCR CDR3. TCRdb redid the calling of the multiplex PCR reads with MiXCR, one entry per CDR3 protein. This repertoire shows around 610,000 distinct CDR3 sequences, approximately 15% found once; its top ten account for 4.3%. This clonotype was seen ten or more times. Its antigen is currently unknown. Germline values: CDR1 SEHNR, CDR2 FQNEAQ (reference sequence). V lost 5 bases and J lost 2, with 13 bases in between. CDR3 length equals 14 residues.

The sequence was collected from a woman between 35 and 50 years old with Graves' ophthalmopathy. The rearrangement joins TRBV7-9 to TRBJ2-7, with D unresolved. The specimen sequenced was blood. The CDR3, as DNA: TGTGCCAGCAGCGACTCTACGGACCCCTACGAGCAGTACTTC. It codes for CASSDSTDPYEQYF.